The clone carrying this T cell receptor (beta chain) was seen just once. The data derive from a study of blood T cell repertoires in COVID-19. Sequencing was performed with immunoSEQ multiplex PCR; in TCRdb, only in-frame clones are kept and a portion is missing. Of 280,000 or so clones listed, almost 90% were seen once; the top ten hold around 1.7%. Input material: PBMCs or T cells enriched from blood (not recorded which). The clonotype originates from a woman younger than 35 with acute COVID-19.

The CDR3 nucleotides are TGTGCCAGCAGCTTTCTATCCACTGAAGCTTTCTTT. This sequence encodes CASSFLSTEAFF. The J gene is TRBJ1-1, the V gene TRBV9; D gene ambiguous. V was shortened by 4 bases and J by 4 bases, with 8 bases between the two germline ends. Germline V gene lookup returns CDR1 SGDLS and CDR2 YYNGEE. The CDR3 contains 12 residues.